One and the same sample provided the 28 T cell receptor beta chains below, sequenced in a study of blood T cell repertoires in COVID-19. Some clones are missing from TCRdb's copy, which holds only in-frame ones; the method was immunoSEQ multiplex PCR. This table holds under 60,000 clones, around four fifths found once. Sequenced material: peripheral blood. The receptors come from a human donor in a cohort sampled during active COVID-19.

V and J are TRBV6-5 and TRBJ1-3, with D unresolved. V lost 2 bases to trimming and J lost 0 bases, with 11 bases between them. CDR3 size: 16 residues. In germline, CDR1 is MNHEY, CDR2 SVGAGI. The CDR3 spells CASSYGQPYSGNTIYF. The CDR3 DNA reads TGTGCCAGCAGTTACGGGCAGCCTTACTCTGGAAACACCATATATTTT.

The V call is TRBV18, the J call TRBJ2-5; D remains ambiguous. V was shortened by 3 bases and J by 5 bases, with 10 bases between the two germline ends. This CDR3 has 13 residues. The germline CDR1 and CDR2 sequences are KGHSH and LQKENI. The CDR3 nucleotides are TGTGCCAGCTCACCTTCCATCGGGGAGACCCAGTACTTC. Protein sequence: CASSPSIGETQYF. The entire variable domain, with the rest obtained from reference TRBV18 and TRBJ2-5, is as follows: NAGVMQNPRHLVRRRGQEARLRCSPMKGHSHVYWYRQLPEEGLKFMVYLQKENIIDESGMPKERFSAEFPKEGPSILRIQQVVRGDSAAYFCASSPSIGETQYFGPGTRLLVL.

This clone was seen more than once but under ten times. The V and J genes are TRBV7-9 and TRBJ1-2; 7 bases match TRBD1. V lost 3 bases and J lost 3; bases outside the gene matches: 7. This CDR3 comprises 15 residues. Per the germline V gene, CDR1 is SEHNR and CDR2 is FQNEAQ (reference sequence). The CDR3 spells CASSFLGGGDYGYTF. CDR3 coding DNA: TGTGCCAGCAGCTTTTTAGGGGGCGGAGACTATGGCTACACCTTC.

The CDR3 DNA sequence: TGTGCCAGCAGCAGCACAGGGACAAACACTGAAGCTTTCTTT. Translating gives CASSSTGTNTEAFF. The genes are TRBV21-1 and TRBJ1-1; the table's D call, TRBD1, has no DNA check behind it. TRBV21-1 is termed a pseudogene. The CDR3 extends over 14 amino acids.

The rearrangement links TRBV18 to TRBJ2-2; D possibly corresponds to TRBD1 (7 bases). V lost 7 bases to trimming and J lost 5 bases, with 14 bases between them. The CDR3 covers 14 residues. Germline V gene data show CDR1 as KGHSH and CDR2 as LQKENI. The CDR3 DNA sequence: TGTGCCAGCTGTCGACAGGGAGGAACCGGGGAGCTGTTTTTT. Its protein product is CASCRQGGTGELFF.

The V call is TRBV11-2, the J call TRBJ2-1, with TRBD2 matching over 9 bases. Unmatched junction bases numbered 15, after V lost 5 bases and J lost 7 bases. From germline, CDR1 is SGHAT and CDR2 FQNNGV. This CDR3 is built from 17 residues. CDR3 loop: CASSARSGGLSPNEQFF. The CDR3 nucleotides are TGTGCCAGCAGCGCCCGTAGCGGGGGATTGTCCCCTAATGAGCAGTTCTTC.

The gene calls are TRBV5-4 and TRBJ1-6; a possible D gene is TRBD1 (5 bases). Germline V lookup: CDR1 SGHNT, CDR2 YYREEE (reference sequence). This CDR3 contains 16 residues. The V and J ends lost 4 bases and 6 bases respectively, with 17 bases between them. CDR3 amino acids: CASSPGGGGFNSPLHF. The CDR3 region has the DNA TGTGCCAGCAGCCCGGGGGGTGGGGGATTTAATTCACCCCTCCACTTT.

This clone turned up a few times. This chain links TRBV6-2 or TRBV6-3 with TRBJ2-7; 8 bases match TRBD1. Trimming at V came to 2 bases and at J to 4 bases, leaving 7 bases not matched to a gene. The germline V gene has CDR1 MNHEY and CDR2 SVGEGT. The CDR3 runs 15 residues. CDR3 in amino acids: CASSYGGQGGYEQYF. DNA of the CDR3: TGTGCCAGCAGTTACGGCGGACAGGGCGGTTACGAGCAGTACTTC.

CDR3 loop: CASSPGGGYEQYF. The DNA for the CDR3 is TGTGCCAGCAGCCCTGGGGGCGGCTACGAGCAGTACTTC. This sequence joins TRBV5-4 and TRBJ2-7; tentative D call: TRBD1 (6 bases). V lost 4 bases to trimming and J lost 3 bases, with 11 bases between them. The CDR3 runs to 13 residues. CDR1 and CDR2 from the germline V gene are SGHNT and YYREEE (reference sequence).

The CDR3 loop reads CASSYDGGTGELFF. The CDR3 DNA follows: TGTGCCAGCAGTTACGACGGGGGAACCGGGGAGCTGTTTTTT. The chain uses TRBV6-5 and TRBJ2-2; D may be TRBD2 (6 bases). This CDR3 is 14 amino acids long. Per germline, CDR1 MNHEY and CDR2 SVGAGI. V was shortened by 2 bases and J by 5 bases, with 9 bases between the two germline ends.

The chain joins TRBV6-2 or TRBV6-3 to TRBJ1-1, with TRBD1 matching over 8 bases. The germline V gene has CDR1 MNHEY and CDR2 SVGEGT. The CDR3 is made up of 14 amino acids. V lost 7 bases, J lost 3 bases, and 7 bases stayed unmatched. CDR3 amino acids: CASTPGRGHTEAFF. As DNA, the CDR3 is TGTGCCAGCACCCCGGGCAGGGGGCACACTGAAGCTTTCTTT.

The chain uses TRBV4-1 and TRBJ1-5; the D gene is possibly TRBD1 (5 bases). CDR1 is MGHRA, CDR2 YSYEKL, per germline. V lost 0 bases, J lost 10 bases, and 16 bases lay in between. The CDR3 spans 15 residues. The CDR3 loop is CASSQEGAQANPQHF. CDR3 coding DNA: TGCGCCAGCAGCCAAGAAGGGGCACAGGCCAATCCCCAGCATTTT.

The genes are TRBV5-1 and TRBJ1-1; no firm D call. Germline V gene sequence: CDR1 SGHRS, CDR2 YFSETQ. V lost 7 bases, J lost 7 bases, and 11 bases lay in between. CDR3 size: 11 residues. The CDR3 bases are TGCGCCAGCCGAGACGACAATGAAGCTTTCTTT. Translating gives CASRDDNEAFF.

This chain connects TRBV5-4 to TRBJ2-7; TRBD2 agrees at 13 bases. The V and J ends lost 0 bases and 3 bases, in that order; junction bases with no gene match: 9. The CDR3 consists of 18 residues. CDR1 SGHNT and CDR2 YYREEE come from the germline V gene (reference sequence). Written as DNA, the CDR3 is TGTGCCAGCAGCTTGGCCCCCACTAGCGGGGGGGCCTTCTACGAGCAGTACTTC. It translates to CASSLAPTSGGAFYEQYF.

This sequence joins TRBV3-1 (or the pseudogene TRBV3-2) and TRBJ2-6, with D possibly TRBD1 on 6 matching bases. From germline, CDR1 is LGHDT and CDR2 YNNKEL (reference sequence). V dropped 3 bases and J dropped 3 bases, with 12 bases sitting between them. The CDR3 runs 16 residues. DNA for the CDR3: TGTGCCAGCAGCCACAACAAGGGGGTTGGGGCCAACGTCCTGACTTTC. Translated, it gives CASSHNKGVGANVLTF.

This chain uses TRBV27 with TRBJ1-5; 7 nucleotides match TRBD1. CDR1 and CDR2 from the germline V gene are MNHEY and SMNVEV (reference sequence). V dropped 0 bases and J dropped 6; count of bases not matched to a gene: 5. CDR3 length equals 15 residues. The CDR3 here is CASSLSVKGAQPQHF. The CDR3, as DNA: TGTGCCAGCAGTTTATCCGTGAAGGGGGCTCAGCCCCAGCATTTT.

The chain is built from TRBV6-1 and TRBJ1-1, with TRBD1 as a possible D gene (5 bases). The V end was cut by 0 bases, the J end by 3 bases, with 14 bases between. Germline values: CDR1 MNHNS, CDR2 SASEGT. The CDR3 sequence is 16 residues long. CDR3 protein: CASSEAIRGIDTEAFF. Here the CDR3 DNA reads TGTGCCAGCAGTGAAGCAATAAGGGGAATAGACACTGAAGCTTTCTTT.

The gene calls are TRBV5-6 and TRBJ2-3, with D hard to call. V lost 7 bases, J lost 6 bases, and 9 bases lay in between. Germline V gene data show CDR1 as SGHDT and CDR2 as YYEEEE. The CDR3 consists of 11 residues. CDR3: CASSNRDTQYF. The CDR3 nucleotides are TGTGCCAGCTCTAACCGGGATACGCAGTATTTT. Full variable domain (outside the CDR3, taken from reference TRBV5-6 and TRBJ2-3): DAGVTQSPTHLIKTRGQQVTLRCSPKSGHDTVSWYQQALGQGPQFIFQYYEEEERQRGNFPDRFSGHQFPNYSSELNVNALLLGDSALYLCASSNRDTQYFGPGTRLTVL.

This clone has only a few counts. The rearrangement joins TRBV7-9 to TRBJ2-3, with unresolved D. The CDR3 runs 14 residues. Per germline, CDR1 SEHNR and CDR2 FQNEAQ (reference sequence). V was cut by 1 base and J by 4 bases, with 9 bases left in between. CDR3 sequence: CASSLVVAPDTQYF. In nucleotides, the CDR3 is TGTGCCAGCAGCTTAGTCGTAGCTCCAGATACGCAGTATTTT.

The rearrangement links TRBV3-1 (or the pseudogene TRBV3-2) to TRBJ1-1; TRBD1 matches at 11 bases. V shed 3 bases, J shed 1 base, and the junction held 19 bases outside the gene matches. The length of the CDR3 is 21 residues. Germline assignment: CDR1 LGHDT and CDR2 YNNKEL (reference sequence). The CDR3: CASSHVHRLVPGQGENTEAFF. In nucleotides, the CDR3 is TGTGCCAGCAGCCATGTGCATAGATTAGTCCCGGGACAGGGGGAGAACACTGAAGCTTTCTTT.

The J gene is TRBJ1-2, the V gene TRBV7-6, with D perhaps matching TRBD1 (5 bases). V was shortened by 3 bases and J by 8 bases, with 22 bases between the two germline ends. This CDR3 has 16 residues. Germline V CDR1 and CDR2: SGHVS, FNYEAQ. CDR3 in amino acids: CASSLGLTAEAGGYTF. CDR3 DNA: TGTGCCAGCAGCTTGGGGTTGACAGCCGAAGCGGGAGGCTACACCTTC. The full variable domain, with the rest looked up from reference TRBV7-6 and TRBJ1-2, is GAGVSQSPRYKVTKRGQDVALRCDPISGHVSLYWYRQALGQGPEFLTYFNYEAQQDKSGLPNDRFSAERPEGSISTLTIQRTEQRDSAMYRCASSLGLTAEAGGYTFGSGTRLTVV.

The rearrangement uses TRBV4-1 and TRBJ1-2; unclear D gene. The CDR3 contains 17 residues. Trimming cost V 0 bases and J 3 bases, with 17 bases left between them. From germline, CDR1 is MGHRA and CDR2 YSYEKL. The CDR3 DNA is TGCGCCAGCAGCCAAGATCACAGCATCCCGTGGGACTATGGCTACACCTTC. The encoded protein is CASSQDHSIPWDYGYTF.

CDR3 in DNA: TGTGCCAGCAGTTTCAGGGTTAACTATGGCTACACCTTC. This encodes CASSFRVNYGYTF. The gene calls are TRBV12-3 or TRBV12-4 and TRBJ1-2; the D gene is possibly TRBD1 (5 bases). Trimming took off 3 bases at V and 1 base at J, with 6 bases between the two ends. CDR3 size: 13 residues.

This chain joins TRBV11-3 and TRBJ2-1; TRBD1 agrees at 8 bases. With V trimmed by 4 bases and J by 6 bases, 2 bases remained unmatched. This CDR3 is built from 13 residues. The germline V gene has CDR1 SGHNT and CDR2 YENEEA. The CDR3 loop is CASSWTGTNEQFF. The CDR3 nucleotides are TGTGCCAGCAGCTGGACAGGGACCAATGAGCAGTTCTTC.

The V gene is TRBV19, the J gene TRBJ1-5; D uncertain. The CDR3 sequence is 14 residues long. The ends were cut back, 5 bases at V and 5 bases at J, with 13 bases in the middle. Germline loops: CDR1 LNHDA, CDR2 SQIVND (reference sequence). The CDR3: CASSLDFSDQPQHF. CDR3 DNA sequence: TGTGCCAGTAGTTTGGATTTCAGCGATCAGCCCCAGCATTTT. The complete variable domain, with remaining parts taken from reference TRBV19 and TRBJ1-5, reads DGGITQSPKYLFRKEGQNVTLSCEQNLNHDAMYWYRQDPGQGLRLIYYSQIVNDFQKGDIAEGYSVSREKKESFPLTVTSAQKNPTAFYLCASSLDFSDQPQHFGDGTRLSIL.

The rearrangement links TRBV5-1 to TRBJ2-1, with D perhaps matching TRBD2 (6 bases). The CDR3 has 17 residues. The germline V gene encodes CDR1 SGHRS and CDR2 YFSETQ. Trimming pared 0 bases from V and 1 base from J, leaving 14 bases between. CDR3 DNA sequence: TGCGCCAGCAGCTTGGCGGGGTCGGGGGTATCCTACAATGAGCAGTTCTTC. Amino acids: CASSLAGSGVSYNEQFF.

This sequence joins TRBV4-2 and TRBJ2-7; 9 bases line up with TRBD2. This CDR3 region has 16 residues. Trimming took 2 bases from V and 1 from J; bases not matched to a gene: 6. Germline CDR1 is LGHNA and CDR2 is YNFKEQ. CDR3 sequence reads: CASSQWAGGPSYEQYF. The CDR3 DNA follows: TGTGCCAGCAGCCAATGGGCGGGGGGGCCATCCTACGAGCAGTACTTC.

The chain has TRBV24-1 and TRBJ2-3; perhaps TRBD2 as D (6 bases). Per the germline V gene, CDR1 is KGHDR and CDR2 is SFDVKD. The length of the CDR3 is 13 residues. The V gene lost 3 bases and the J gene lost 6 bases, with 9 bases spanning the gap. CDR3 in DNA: TGTGCCACCAGTGATCCAGGGAGGGATACGCAGTATTTT. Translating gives CATSDPGRDTQYF.